Following are 10 T cell receptor beta chains from one sample sequenced in a study of cytomegalovirus exposure and HLA in healthy donors (dated by TCRdb to about 2017). Libraries came from the immunoSEQ multiplex PCR assay. The multiplex PCR relied on a mix of 60 forward primers for TCR Vbeta segments and 13 reverse primers for TCR Jbeta segments. TCRdb obtained this table from immuneACCESS and retained in-frame rearrangements with V and J assigned. These tables miss some clones; where compared with another copy, unresolved V genes account for less than half of the shortfall, and the remainder is unexplained. The sample's table lists a count of tens of thousands of clones. The top ten clonotypes cover 2.1% of the sample. The source material was PBMCs. These receptors were taken from a woman aged 18-29 years in good health and CMV-seronegative.

The chain couples TRBV7-3 to TRBJ2-7, with a weak D call TRBD1 (6 bases). The CDR3 has 12 residues. Germline assignment: CDR1 SGHTA and CDR2 FQGTGA. V shed 4 bases and J shed 8 bases, with 12 bases lying between them. The CDR3 region has the DNA TGTGCCAGCAGCTCCCCGACAGGAAAGCAGTACTTC. Translated: CASSSPTGKQYF.

The V call is TRBV29-1, the J call TRBJ2-7; the match to TRBD2 covers 8 bases. The CDR3 totals 14 residues. V was pared by 7 bases and J by 2 bases, with 10 bases of the junction left unmatched. CDR1 SQVTM and CDR2 ANQGSEA come from the germline V gene. CDR3 sequence reads: CSALLAVEAYEQYF. DNA of the CDR3: TGCAGCGCTCTACTAGCGGTGGAGGCCTACGAGCAGTACTTC.

The chain links TRBV19 to TRBJ2-7, with D tentatively TRBD1 (5 bases). This CDR3 region has 15 residues. Trimming removed 4 bases at V and 5 bases at J, with 18 bases between. Germline values: CDR1 LNHDA, CDR2 SQIVND (reference sequence). This chain's CDR3 is CASSTFEARGNEQYF. The CDR3 coding sequence is TGTGCCAGTAGTACCTTCGAGGCAAGGGGAAACGAGCAGTACTTC.

The CDR3 region has the DNA TGTGCCAGCAGCCAAGGGCGGGAGCCCTACGAGCAGTACTTC. Translated: CASSQGREPYEQYF. V gene TRBV4-2 combines with J gene TRBJ2-7; 7 nucleotides agree with TRBD2. V lost 1 base, J lost 2 bases, and 2 bases stayed unmatched. The CDR3 has 14 amino acids. Germline assignment: CDR1 LGHNA and CDR2 YNFKEQ.

The rearrangement links TRBV29-1 to TRBJ1-5, with 8 positions matching TRBD1. Unmatched junction bases numbered 6, after V lost 6 bases and J lost 5 bases. Germline V gene data show CDR1 as SQVTM and CDR2 as ANQGSEA. This CDR3 is built from 13 residues. The DNA for the CDR3 is TGCAGCGTCGCGACAGGGGCCCATCAGCCCCAGCATTTT. Protein: CSVATGAHQPQHF. The full variable domain, in which reference TRBV29-1 and TRBJ1-5 provide the parts outside the CDR3, is SAVISQKPSRDICQRGTSLTIQCQVDSQVTMMFWYRQQPGQSLTLIATANQGSEATYESGFVIDKFPISRPNLTFSTLTVSNMSPEDSSIYLCSVATGAHQPQHFGDGTRLSIL.

The chain employs TRBV28 and TRBJ1-1; 7 nucleotides line up with TRBD1. This CDR3 has 14 residues. V was clipped by 3 bases and J by 3 bases; unmatched bases: 4. The germline V gene encodes CDR1 MDHEN and CDR2 SYDVKM. CDR3 in DNA: TGTGCCAGCAGTTTGGGGACAGCCTACACTGAAGCTTTCTTT. Protein: CASSLGTAYTEAFF.

The genes are TRBV12-5 and TRBJ1-1; 8 positions agree with TRBD1. With V trimmed by 6 bases and J by 4 bases, 10 bases remained unmatched. The CDR3 extends over 15 amino acids. The germline V gene encodes CDR1 LGHNT and CDR2 FRNRAP. The CDR3 nucleotides read TGTGCTAGTGGGACCGGGACAGGTAGATTCACTGAAGCTTTCTTT. Translating gives CASGTGTGRFTEAFF.

V usage is TRBV5-1 and J usage is TRBJ2-7, with 9 bases identical to TRBD2. Germline loops: CDR1 SGHRS, CDR2 YFSETQ. The length of the CDR3 is 16 residues. With V trimmed by 0 bases and J by 0 bases, 4 bases remained unmatched. In DNA form, the CDR3 reads TGCGCCAGCAGCTTGGCACTAGCGGGTAGCTCCTACGAGCAGTACTTC. Its translation: CASSLALAGSSYEQYF.

The V and J genes are TRBV18 and TRBJ2-5; D uncertain. Between the trimmed V and J ends, which lost 3 bases and 3 bases, there was a span of 14 bases. Per the germline V gene, CDR1 is KGHSH and CDR2 is LQKENI. This CDR3 region has 15 residues. CDR3: CASSPMNRPEETQYF. The CDR3 region has the DNA TGTGCCAGCTCACCGATGAACAGACCCGAAGAGACCCAGTACTTC.

This chain connects TRBV28 to TRBJ1-2, with unresolved D. Germline CDR1 reads MDHEN; CDR2 reads SYDVKM. This CDR3 comprises 15 residues. Trimming took 1 base from V and 5 from J, leaving 14 bases between them. Written as DNA, the CDR3 is TGTGCCAGCAGTTTATTCGCGACTCGGGAGTATGGCTACACCTTC. It codes for CASSLFATREYGYTF.